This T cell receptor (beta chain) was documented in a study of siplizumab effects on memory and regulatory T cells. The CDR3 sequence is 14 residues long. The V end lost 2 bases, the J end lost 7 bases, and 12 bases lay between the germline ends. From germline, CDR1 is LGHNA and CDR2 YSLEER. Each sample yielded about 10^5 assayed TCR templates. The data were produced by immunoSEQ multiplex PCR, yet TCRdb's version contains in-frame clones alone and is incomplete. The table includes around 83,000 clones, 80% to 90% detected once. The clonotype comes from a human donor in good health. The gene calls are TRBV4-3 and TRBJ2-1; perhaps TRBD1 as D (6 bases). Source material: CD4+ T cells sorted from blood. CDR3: CASSQPQGTNEQFF. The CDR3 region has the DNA TGCGCCAGCAGCCAACCACAGGGTACGAATGAGCAGTTCTTC.